A single sample is the source of the 29 T cell receptor beta chains below, sequenced in a study of blood T cell repertoires in COVID-19. Produced via immunoSEQ multiplex PCR; TCRdb's table is partial and in-frame only. The sample has some 50,000 clones, roughly 82% seen once. The sample was peripheral blood. The receptors here all came from a man aged 40-49 years with acute or convalescent COVID-19.

This clone was detected once. The chain has TRBV28 and TRBJ2-7; 8 bases match TRBD1. Per germline, CDR1 MDHEN and CDR2 SYDVKM. V was clipped by 5 bases and J by 2 bases; unmatched bases: 5. The CDR3 length is 14 residues. CDR3 loop: CASSLDRGTYEQYF. The CDR3 region has the DNA TGTGCCAGCAGTCTCGACAGGGGAACCTACGAGCAGTACTTC.

The rearrangement links TRBV5-6 to TRBJ1-1; D is unclear. The CDR3 covers 12 residues. Trimming removed 0 bases from V and 4 bases from J, with 4 bases in between. Germline values: CDR1 SGHDT, CDR2 YYEEEE. CDR3 coding DNA: TGTGCCAGCAGCTTGGAGCGCACTGAAGCTTTCTTT. This sequence encodes CASSLERTEAFF.

The chain uses TRBV7-2 and TRBJ1-4; 12 positions match TRBD1. The V gene's germline CDR1 is SGHTA and CDR2 FQGNSA. The V segment lost 3 bases and the J segment 9 bases; nucleotides outside the gene matches: 8. This CDR3 is built from 16 residues. In DNA form, the CDR3 reads TGTGCCAGCAGCTTGGGGACAGGGGGCGCGGCCCAAAAACTGTTTTTT. It is translated as CASSLGTGGAAQKLFF.

The genes are TRBV3-1 (or the pseudogene TRBV3-2) and TRBJ2-5; 11 bases agree with TRBD2. CDR1 is LGHDT and CDR2 is YNNKEL in the germline V gene (reference sequence). V dropped 3 bases and J dropped 2; count of bases not matched to a gene: 2. This CDR3 is 15 amino acids long. CDR3 sequence reads: CASSHPSGGQETQYF. CDR3 in DNA: TGTGCCAGCAGCCACCCTAGCGGGGGGCAAGAGACCCAGTACTTC.

J is TRBJ2-5 and V is TRBV27; a weak D match, TRBD1 (5 bases). Trimming left V 0 bases short and J 5 bases short, with 13 bases between. This CDR3 is built from 15 residues. Germline CDR1 reads MNHEY; CDR2 reads SMNVEV (reference sequence). CDR3 sequence reads: CASSLSGQNWETQYF. The DNA for the CDR3 is TGTGCCAGCAGTTTATCGGGGCAGAATTGGGAGACCCAGTACTTC.

The chain is built from TRBV6-5 and TRBJ1-2, with 7 bases that match TRBD1. Germline assignment: CDR1 MNHEY and CDR2 SVGAGI. The CDR3 totals 13 residues. V lost 5 bases, J lost 2 bases, and 2 bases stayed unmatched. The CDR3, as DNA: TGTGCCAGCAGTAAGACAGGGAACTATGGCTACACCTTC. This codes for CASSKTGNYGYTF.

The J gene is TRBJ1-3, the V gene TRBV21-1; TRBD1, the table's D call, lacks a check against the DNA. TRBV21-1 is a pseudogene segment. CDR3 length equals 21 residues. CDR3 sequence: CASSKGIRLRGVPDSGNTIYF. The CDR3 nucleotides read TGTGCCAGCAGCAAAGGTATTAGGCTCAGGGGAGTCCCCGACTCTGGAAACACCATATATTTT.

Worth noting for this clone: This CDR3 is also generated by other DNA sequences in the sample. The rearrangement uses TRBV6-6 and TRBJ2-5; D gene uncertain. The CDR3 contains 12 residues. With 0 bases removed from V and 5 bases from J, the gap between germline ends came to 4 bases. Per the germline V gene, CDR1 is MNHNY and CDR2 is SVGAGI (reference sequence). The chain's CDR3 is CASSYSRETQYF. DNA for the CDR3: TGTGCCAGCAGTTACTCGCGGGAGACCCAGTACTTC.

The V gene is TRBV28, the J gene TRBJ2-7; TRBD2 matches at 11 bases. Per the germline V gene, CDR1 is MDHEN and CDR2 is SYDVKM. V trimming: 4 bases; J trimming: 7 bases; junction bases outside the gene matches: 9. This CDR3 spans 15 amino acids. As DNA, the CDR3 is TGTGCCAGCAGTTCCCCTAGCGGGGGGCTGTGGGAGCAGTACTTC. It codes for CASSSPSGGLWEQYF.

The chain employs TRBV19 and TRBJ2-5; D is uncertain. CDR1 and CDR2 from the germline V gene are LNHDA and SQIVND (reference sequence). Trimming removed 1 base at V and 1 base at J, with 7 bases between. This CDR3 region has 14 residues. Here the CDR3 reads CASSIGHIQETQYF. In DNA form, the CDR3 reads TGTGCCAGTAGTATAGGGCACATCCAAGAGACCCAGTACTTC.

A single count supports this clone. V gene TRBV5-1 combines with J gene TRBJ2-7; TRBD1 matches at 9 bases. The V and J ends lost 4 bases and 5 bases, in that order; junction bases with no gene match: 7. This CDR3 spans 14 amino acids. Germline CDR1 reads SGHRS; CDR2 reads YFSETQ. CDR3 DNA sequence: TGCGCCAGCAGCCCGACAGGGGGTTCCCACGAGCAGTACTTC. Translated: CASSPTGGSHEQYF. Using reference TRBV5-1 and TRBJ2-7 for the parts outside the CDR3, the full variable domain is KAGVTQTPRYLIKTRGQQVTLSCSPISGHRSVSWYQQTPGQGLQFLFEYFSETQRNKGNFPGRFSGRQFSNSRSEMNVSTLELGDSALYLCASSPTGGSHEQYFGPGTRLTVT.

J is TRBJ1-1 and V is TRBV5-1, with D tentatively TRBD1 (6 bases). CDR1 is SGHRS and CDR2 is YFSETQ in the germline V gene. With 3 bases removed from V and 3 bases from J, the gap between germline ends came to 12 bases. CDR3 size: 14 residues. DNA for the CDR3: TGCGCCAGCAGCTCCGGACAGCAGTACACTGAAGCTTTCTTT. Encoded protein: CASSSGQQYTEAFF.

V usage is TRBV7-3 and J usage is TRBJ2-7, with a weak D call TRBD2 (6 bases). CDR1 and CDR2 from the germline V gene are SGHTA and FQGTGA. V dropped 1 base and J dropped 4 bases, with 11 bases sitting between them. The CDR3 totals 14 residues. The CDR3 here is CASSLNSGGYEQYF. The CDR3 DNA is TGTGCCAGCAGCTTAAATAGCGGAGGGTACGAGCAGTACTTC.

The genes are TRBV19 and TRBJ1-5; 8 bases fit TRBD1. The CDR3 runs 15 residues. Germline-derived CDR1 and CDR2 are LNHDA and SQIVND (reference sequence). V lost 5 bases, J lost 5 bases, and 8 bases stayed unmatched. The CDR3 DNA follows: TGTGCCAGTAGTTCCAAAGGGACAGGACATCAGCCCCAGCATTTT. This gives the protein CASSSKGTGHQPQHF.

The rearrangement links TRBV29-1 to TRBJ1-2; D not certain. CDR3 length: 12 residues. Trimming pared 6 bases from V and 7 bases from J, leaving 15 bases between. CDR1 and CDR2 (germline): SQVTM, ANQGSEA. In nucleotides, the CDR3 is TGCAGCGTCGTACCCACGAGCGGTGGCTACACCTTC. As protein: CSVVPTSGGYTF.

The chain is built from TRBV29-1 and TRBJ1-5; tentative D call: TRBD1 (5 bases). Germline-derived CDR1 and CDR2 are SQVTM and ANQGSEA. V was shortened by 4 bases and J by 2 bases, with 12 bases between the two germline ends. The CDR3 runs 14 residues. The CDR3 here is CSVVQGDGNQPQHF. The CDR3 DNA reads TGCAGCGTTGTGCAGGGCGACGGCAATCAGCCCCAGCATTTT.

The rearrangement links TRBV5-5 to TRBJ2-3, with a tentative D call TRBD1 (5 bases). The germline V and J ends were trimmed by 4 bases and 6 bases, with 21 bases remaining between them. The CDR3 runs 16 residues. Germline V CDR1 and CDR2: SGHKS, YYEKEE (reference sequence). Written as DNA, the CDR3 is TGTGCCAGCAGCCCAAGCCCAGGGCGAGCTTGGGATACGCAGTATTTT. Translation gives CASSPSPGRAWDTQYF.

V gene TRBV19 combines with J gene TRBJ1-1; a possible D gene is TRBD1 (5 bases). The V end lost 9 bases, the J end lost 0 bases, and 14 bases lay between the germline ends. CDR1 and CDR2 (germline): LNHDA, SQIVND (reference sequence). The CDR3 is made up of 14 amino acids. The CDR3 sequence is CASLPGLVNTEAFF. In DNA form, the CDR3 reads TGTGCCAGCTTACCGGGACTCGTGAACACTGAAGCTTTCTTT.

The table lists this clone with a few counts. The V and J genes are TRBV7-9 and TRBJ1-2; 9 bases fit TRBD1. Germline V gene data show CDR1 as SEHNR and CDR2 as FQNEAQ (reference sequence). CDR3 length: 15 amino acids. V shed 3 bases, J shed 6 bases, and the junction held 8 bases outside the gene matches. CDR3 amino acids: CASSLDGTGLHGYTF. Here the CDR3 DNA reads TGTGCCAGCAGCTTGGATGGGACAGGGTTGCATGGCTACACCTTC.

In this sample, this clone turned up once. V usage is TRBV6-5 and J usage is TRBJ1-4, with TRBD1 as a possible D gene (5 bases). Germline assignment: CDR1 MNHEY and CDR2 SVGAGI. The V gene lost 5 bases and the J gene lost 7 bases, with 17 bases spanning the gap. The CDR3 totals 15 residues. The CDR3 here is CASSLGLAPGEKLFF. The DNA for the CDR3 is TGTGCCAGCAGTCTGGGACTCGCGCCGGGTGAAAAACTGTTTTTT.

The genes are TRBV10-2 and TRBJ2-2, with 7 bases lining up with TRBD2. This CDR3 is 20 amino acids long. The ends lost 3 bases at V and 5 bases at J; junction bases unmatched: 21. CDR1 and CDR2 (germline): WSHSY, SAAADI. This CDR3 is CASSDLQFGQRAGGTGELFF. The CDR3 nucleotides read TGCGCCAGCAGTGATCTACAGTTCGGGCAACGCGCCGGGGGGACCGGGGAGCTGTTTTTT.

This chain connects TRBV6-6 to TRBJ1-5; TRBD1 is a possible D gene (6 bases). With 10 bases removed from V and 6 bases from J, the gap between germline ends came to 13 bases. Germline lookup yields CDR1 MNHNY and CDR2 SVGAGI (reference sequence). The CDR3 spans 12 residues. Here the CDR3 DNA reads TGTGCCACCACATCCAGGGGTCAGCCCCAGCATTTT. This sequence encodes CATTSRGQPQHF.

The chain uses TRBV5-8 and TRBJ1-1, with 7 bases aligning to TRBD1. This CDR3 comprises 15 residues. Losses at the gene ends were 4 bases for V and 1 base for J; bases not matched to a gene: 7. Germline loops: CDR1 SGHTS, CDR2 YDEGEE. CDR3 residues: CASSLGRTGNTEAFF. The CDR3 coding sequence is TGTGCCAGCAGCCTAGGGAGGACAGGGAACACTGAAGCTTTCTTT.

This clone was seen only a few times. The rearrangement joins TRBV7-9 to TRBJ2-5, with 7 positions matching TRBD1. Germline CDR1 is SEHNR and CDR2 is FQNEAQ (reference sequence). V dropped 6 bases and J dropped 7; count of bases not matched to a gene: 8. CDR3 size: 13 residues. The CDR3 region is CASSQTGLGTQYF. CDR3 nucleotide sequence: TGTGCCAGCAGTCAGACAGGGTTAGGGACCCAGTACTTC. Supplemented by reference TRBV7-9 and TRBJ2-5, the full variable domain reads DTGVSQNPRHKITKRGQNVTFRCDPISEHNRLYWYRQTLGQGPEFLTYFQNEAQLEKSRLLSDRFSAERPKGSFSTLEIQRTEQGDSAMYLCASSQTGLGTQYFGPGTRLLVL.

CDR3 region: CSVTGGVTSKRAAEKLFF. The DNA for the CDR3 is TGCAGCGTAACAGGGGGGGTTACGTCGAAGAGGGCCGCAGAAAAACTGTTTTTT. The rearrangement uses TRBV29-1 and TRBJ1-4; 8 bases match TRBD1. The junction had 23 bases not matched to a gene; V was cut back by 6 bases and J by 8 bases. The CDR3 consists of 18 residues. Germline lookup yields CDR1 SQVTM and CDR2 ANQGSEA. Combining the CDR3 with reference TRBV29-1 and TRBJ1-4 gives the whole variable domain SAVISQKPSRDICQRGTSLTIQCQVDSQVTMMFWYRQQPGQSLTLIATANQGSEATYESGFVIDKFPISRPNLTFSTLTVSNMSPEDSSIYLCSVTGGVTSKRAAEKLFFGSGTQLSVL.

The rearrangement joins TRBV4-3 to TRBJ2-1; D is perhaps TRBD2 (6 bases). CDR1 and CDR2 (germline): LGHNA, YSLEER. V dropped 3 bases and J dropped 1 base, with 19 bases sitting between them. The CDR3 has 18 residues. The CDR3 DNA reads TGCGCCAGCAGCCAGGGCGGAATCGGGGGTGGTTCCTACAATGAGCAGTTCTTC. Amino acids: CASSQGGIGGGSYNEQFF.

V usage is TRBV5-1 and J usage is TRBJ1-1; 7 bases agree with TRBD1. The germline gives CDR1 SGHRS, CDR2 YFSETQ. V gave up 4 bases and J gave up 1 base; unmatched junction bases: 4. The CDR3 loop spans 14 amino acids. For the CDR3, the DNA is TGCGCCAGCAGCCCCCAGGGGGGGAACACTGAAGCTTTCTTT. Residues: CASSPQGGNTEAFF.

V is TRBV5-6 and J is TRBJ2-1, with TRBD2 matching 7 bases. The ends lost 0 bases at V and 2 bases at J; junction bases unmatched: 5. The CDR3 consists of 16 residues. Germline V gives CDR1 SGHDT, CDR2 YYEEEE. CDR3 loop: CASSLGGREAYNEQFF. The DNA for the CDR3 is TGTGCCAGCAGCTTGGGGGGCCGGGAGGCCTACAATGAGCAGTTCTTC.

This clone was seen a handful of times. CDR3 amino acids: CASSLISRQSTEAFF. The CDR3 nucleotides read TGCGCCAGCAGCTTGATTAGCCGACAGTCCACTGAAGCTTTCTTT. This chain uses TRBV5-1 with TRBJ1-1; tentative D call: TRBD1 (5 bases). In germline, CDR1 is SGHRS, CDR2 YFSETQ. This CDR3 has 15 amino acids. Trimming shortened V by 1 base and J by 4 bases, and 14 bases separated the two germline ends.